The clone carrying this TCR beta chain has only one observation. The data were taken from a study of blood T cell repertoires in COVID-19. About the research overall: Acute and convalescent COVID-19 samples came from the United States, Italy and Spain. PBMCs, B-cell-depleted T cells, or T cells provided the cDNA or gDNA that made up the material.

The V gene lost 0 bases and the J gene lost 2 bases, with 14 bases spanning the gap. The CDR3 has 16 residues. CDR1 and CDR2 (germline): LGHNA, YNFKEQ. Sequenced by immunoSEQ multiplex PCR; TCRdb stores in-frame clones only, minus some. The data hold 85,000 to 90,000 clones, with 82% observed a single time. This TCR was recovered from a woman over 75 with acute or convalescent COVID-19. Sample: peripheral blood. The V and J genes are TRBV4-2 and TRBJ2-7; D might be TRBD1 (5 bases). Written as DNA, the CDR3 is TGTGCCAGCAGCCAAGATCTCGCGACAGCCGCCTACGAGCAGTACTTC. Translation: CASSQDLATAAYEQYF.